These T cell receptor beta chains were read from a single sample in a study of identical twins. TCRdb re-called the 5' RACE reads through MiXCR, storing one row per CDR3 protein. This sample has about 660,000 distinct CDR3 sequences, with 8.6% found just once. The same data also went into a second study, on yellow fever vaccine responses in identical twins.

Sequenced material: PBMCs. These receptors originate from a woman in her late teens or twenties in good health. Each CDR3 is given with its conserved first and last residue. The D gene is left open where the match is weak. Clone size is not always given. Where it is, it says once, few, many or a class for expanded clones.

d_call,j_call,v_call,clone_size,cdr3_nt,cdr3_aa
-,TRBJ1-2,TRBV27,many,TGTGCCAGCAGTGGGGCTCCACAGGGCTGGGGCTACACCTTC,CASSGAPQGWGYTF
-,TRBJ2-3,TRBV3-1,many,TGTGCCAGCAGGACTTCGGCCTACACAGATACGCAGTATTTT,CASRTSAYTDTQYF
TRBD2,TRBJ2-3,TRBV6-2/TRBV6-3,-,TGTGCCAGCAGTGGACTAGCGGGGAGAAGCACAGATACGCAGTATTTT,CASSGLAGRSTDTQYF
-,TRBJ1-3,TRBV4-3,-,TGCGCCAGCAGCCAAGCTCGACTACAGGGCTATGGAAACACCATATATTTT,CASSQARLQGYGNTIYF
-,TRBJ2-1,TRBV4-1,many,TGCGCCAGCAGCCAGGTTAGATCAGACGGGAATGAGCAGTTCTTC,CASSQVRSDGNEQFF
TRBD2,TRBJ2-1,TRBV4-1,many,TGCGCCAGCAGCCAAGATCGGGGAGGACTAGCGGGGTGGGGCGATGAGCAGTTCTTC,CASSQDRGGLAGWGDEQFF
TRBD2,TRBJ2-5,TRBV4-3,-,TGCGCCAGCAGCCAAGATCCCGGGACTAGCGCGAAGGAGACCCAGTACTTC,CASSQDPGTSAKETQYF
-,TRBJ2-1,TRBV5-6,-,TGTGCCAGCAGCTTGGCCAGGGGGGGGAACTCCTACAATGAGCAGTTCTTC,CASSLARGGNSYNEQFF
-,TRBJ2-3,TRBV28,few,TGTGCCAGCAGCTACACCTTTACAGATACGCAGTATTTT,CASSYTFTDTQYF
-,TRBJ1-6,TRBV11-2,few,TGTGCCAGCAGCCCAGACAGAAGCTATAATTCACCCCTCCACTTT,CASSPDRSYNSPLHF
-,TRBJ2-7,TRBV7-9,few,TGTGCCAGCAGCATGGGACTGAACTACGAGCAGTACTTC,CASSMGLNYEQYF
-,TRBJ1-5,TRBV7-9,few,TGTGCCAGCAGCTCCGGACAGTATAGCAATCAGCCCCAGCATTTT,CASSSGQYSNQPQHF
TRBD1,TRBJ2-3,TRBV25-1,-,TGTGCCAGCAGTTCCGGGACAGGGTCCGATACGCAGTATTTT,CASSSGTGSDTQYF
TRBD1,TRBJ2-5,TRBV12-3/TRBV12-4,many,TGTGCCAGCAGTTCGGACAGGGGAGGGACCCAGTACTTC,CASSSDRGGTQYF
-,TRBJ2-7,TRBV3-1,few,TGTGCCAGCAGCCAGGCAGGGAGGACCTACGAGCAGTACTTC,CASSQAGRTYEQYF
-,TRBJ2-2,TRBV3-1,many,TGTGCCAGCAGCCAGGGGGCTTGGAACACCGGGGAGCTGTTTTTT,CASSQGAWNTGELFF
TRBD1,TRBJ2-3,TRBV7-3,few,TGTGCCAGCAGCTCCGGACAGGGGGCAATCAGGACAGATACGCAGTATTTT,CASSSGQGAIRTDTQYF
-,TRBJ2-7,TRBV10-3,-,TGTGCCATCAGTGGGTTAAAAGCGCGGACCGGCGAGCAGTACTTC,CAISGLKARTGEQYF
TRBD2,TRBJ2-3,TRBV7-6,many,TGTGCCAGCAGCTACGGGGGGGCAGATACGCAGTATTTT,CASSYGGADTQYF
-,TRBJ2-3,TRBV27,once,TGTGCCAGCAGTCCCAGGAAGGCCTTTAGCACAGATACGCAGTATTTT,CASSPRKAFSTDTQYF
TRBD2,TRBJ2-7,TRBV6-2/TRBV6-3,-,TGTGCCAGCATCGACATATCAGGGACTAGCGGGTCCTACGAGCAGTACTTC,CASIDISGTSGSYEQYF
-,TRBJ1-1,TRBV27,many,TGTGCCAGCAGTTCTCCCCCGGACCTTGAAGCTTTCTTT,CASSSPPDLEAFF
-,TRBJ1-6,TRBV15,many,TGTGCCACCAGCAGAGATAAGGGTTTTGGTTCACCCCTCCACTTT,CATSRDKGFGSPLHF
-,TRBJ2-2,TRBV6-2/TRBV6-3,few,TGTGCCAGCCGAGTATCCCAGTGGGAGCTGTTTTTT,CASRVSQWELFF
-,TRBJ2-5,TRBV20-1,few,TGCAGTGCTAGGAAGGATCAGGGGCAAGAGACCCAGTACTTC,CSARKDQGQETQYF
-,TRBJ1-1,TRBV4-2,-,TGTGCCAGCAGCCAAAACCGTCTTTACACTGAAGCTTTCTTT,CASSQNRLYTEAFF
-,TRBJ2-1,TRBV21-1,few,TGTGCCAGCAGCATGCGGGCCGAATTTTACAATGAGCAGTTCTTC,CASSMRAEFYNEQFF
-,TRBJ2-6,TRBV6-1,many,TGTGCCAGCAGTGAATCCTTCAACGTCCTGACTTTC,CASSESFNVLTF
-,TRBJ2-7,TRBV7-2,few,TGTGCCAGCAGCCCCTTCCGGGAGATACGGGACGAGCAGTACTTC,CASSPFREIRDEQYF
-,TRBJ2-7,TRBV12-3/TRBV12-4,many,TGTGCCAGCAGCTGGGGCAACTACGAGCAGTACTTC,CASSWGNYEQYF
-,TRBJ2-1,TRBV4-3,many,TGCGCCAGCAGCCAAGAAGGGGCGTGGGATGAGCAGTTCTTC,CASSQEGAWDEQFF
TRBD2,TRBJ2-3,TRBV4-3,-,TGCGCCAGCAGCCAAGTTTGGAGCGGGAGAGATACGCAGTATTTT,CASSQVWSGRDTQYF
-,TRBJ1-5,TRBV30,-,TGTGCCTGGAGTGATCGCGGGACTAGGAATCAGCCCCAGCATTTT,CAWSDRGTRNQPQHF
TRBD2,TRBJ2-1,TRBV29-1,many,TGCAGCGTCATCGGGACTAGCGGGAGAGGGAATGAGCAGTTCTTC,CSVIGTSGRGNEQFF
-,TRBJ2-7,TRBV18,-,TGTGCCAGCTCACAACCTCCCGGGGGACACGAGCAGTACTTC,CASSQPPGGHEQYF
TRBD1,TRBJ2-1,TRBV5-1,few,TGCGCCAGCAGCTTGGCACTAGGGCAGGGGGCTGAGCAGTTCTTC,CASSLALGQGAEQFF
TRBD1,TRBJ2-7,TRBV4-2,-,TGTGCCAGCAGCCAAGGTGTAGGGGGCGGGTACGAGCAGTACTTC,CASSQGVGGGYEQYF
-,TRBJ2-3,TRBV7-2,-,TGTGCCAGCAGCTTATCCCGGTGGCCAGATACGCAGTATTTT,CASSLSRWPDTQYF
-,TRBJ2-7,TRBV7-2,many,TGTGCCAGCAGTTCAAACCACGAGCAGTACTTC,CASSSNHEQYF
-,TRBJ2-1,TRBV7-3,few,TGTGCCAGCAGCTTAATCGGGGGAGTGGCCTACAATGAGCAGTTCTTC,CASSLIGGVAYNEQFF
-,TRBJ2-3,TRBV7-3,few,TGTGCCAGCAGCCCAGAGGACGGTACAGATACGCAGTATTTT,CASSPEDGTDTQYF
TRBD1,TRBJ2-1,TRBV5-1,few,TGCGCCAGCAGCGCCTCCGGGACAGGGTCCAATGAGCAGTTCTTC,CASSASGTGSNEQFF
-,TRBJ2-2,TRBV20-1,many,TGCAGTGCTAGCAGGGGTTCCGGGGAGCTGTTTTTT,CSASRGSGELFF
-,TRBJ2-3,TRBV20-1,few,TGCAGTGCTAGAGAGGGGCTTTTGAGCACAGATACGCAGTATTTT,CSAREGLLSTDTQYF
TRBD2,TRBJ2-5,TRBV7-2,many,TGTGCCAGCAGCTACAGCCTAGCGGGAGGATCCGTGACCCAGTACTTC,CASSYSLAGGSVTQYF
TRBD1,TRBJ2-7,TRBV20-1,few,TGCAGTGGCGGGACAGGGGGCTACGAGCAGTACTTC,CSGGTGGYEQYF
-,TRBJ1-2,TRBV12-3/TRBV12-4,few,TGTGCCAGCACCCCGGGGGCGGTGAATGGCTACACCTTC,CASTPGAVNGYTF
TRBD2,TRBJ2-5,TRBV27,few,TGTGCCAGCAGTTTATGGGGGGGTGCTGAGACCCAGTACTTC,CASSLWGGAETQYF
-,TRBJ2-3,TRBV4-2,many,TGTGCCAGCAGCCAAGGGGGGAAGGGCCCGTTTTTT,CASSQGGKGPFF
-,TRBJ2-5,TRBV4-3,-,TGCGCCAGCAGCCGGAGCGGACAGTACCAAGAGACCCAGTACTTC,CASSRSGQYQETQYF
-,TRBJ2-2,TRBV20-1,few,TGCAGTGCTAGAGGAGTAGGTAGCGGAAAACACCGGGAGCTGTTTTTT,CSARGVGSGKHRELFF
-,TRBJ2-2,TRBV21-1,few,TGTGCCAGCAGCATTGGCGGGAAGGGCACCGGGGAGCTGTTTTTT,CASSIGGKGTGELFF